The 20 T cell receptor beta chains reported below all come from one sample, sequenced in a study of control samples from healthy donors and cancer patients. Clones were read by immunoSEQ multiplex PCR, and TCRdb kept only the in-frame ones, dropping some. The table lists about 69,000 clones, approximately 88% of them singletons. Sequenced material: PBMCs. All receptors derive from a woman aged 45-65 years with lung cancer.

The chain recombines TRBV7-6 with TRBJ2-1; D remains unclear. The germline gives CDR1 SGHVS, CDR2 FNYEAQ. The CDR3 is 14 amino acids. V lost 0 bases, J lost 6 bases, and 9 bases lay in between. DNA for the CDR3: TGTGCCAGCAGCTTAGCGGGGTCTGGCAATGAGCAGTTCTTC. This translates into CASSLAGSGNEQFF.

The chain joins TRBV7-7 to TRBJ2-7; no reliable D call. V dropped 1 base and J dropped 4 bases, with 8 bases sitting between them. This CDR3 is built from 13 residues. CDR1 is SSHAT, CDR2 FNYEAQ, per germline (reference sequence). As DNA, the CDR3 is TGTGCCAGCAGCTTAGGACCCTCTTACGAGCAGTACTTC. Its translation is CASSLGPSYEQYF.

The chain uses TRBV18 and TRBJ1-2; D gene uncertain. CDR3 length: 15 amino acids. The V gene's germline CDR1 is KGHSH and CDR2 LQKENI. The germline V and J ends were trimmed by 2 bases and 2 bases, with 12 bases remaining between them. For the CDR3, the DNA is TGTGCCAGCTCACCAGGCACAACCCTCAACTATGGCTACACCTTC. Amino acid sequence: CASSPGTTLNYGYTF.

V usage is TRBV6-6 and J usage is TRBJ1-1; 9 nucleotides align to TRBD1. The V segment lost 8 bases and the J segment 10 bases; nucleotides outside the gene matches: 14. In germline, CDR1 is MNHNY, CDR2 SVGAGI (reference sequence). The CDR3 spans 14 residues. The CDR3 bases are TGTGCCAGCGTTAATGTGGGACAGGGACGGCGAGCTTTCTTT. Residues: CASVNVGQGRRAFF.

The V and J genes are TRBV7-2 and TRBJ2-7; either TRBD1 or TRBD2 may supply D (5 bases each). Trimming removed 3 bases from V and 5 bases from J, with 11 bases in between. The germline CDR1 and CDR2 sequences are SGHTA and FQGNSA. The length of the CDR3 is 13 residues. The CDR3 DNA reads TGTGCCAGCAGCTTCGAGGGGTCCCACGAGCAGTACTTC. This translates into CASSFEGSHEQYF. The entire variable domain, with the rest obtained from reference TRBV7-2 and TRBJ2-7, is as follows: GAGVSQSPSNKVTEKGKDVELRCDPISGHTALYWYRQSLGQGLEFLIYFQGNSAPDKSGLPSDRFSAERTGGSVSTLTIQRTQQEDSAVYLCASSFEGSHEQYFGPGTRLTVT.

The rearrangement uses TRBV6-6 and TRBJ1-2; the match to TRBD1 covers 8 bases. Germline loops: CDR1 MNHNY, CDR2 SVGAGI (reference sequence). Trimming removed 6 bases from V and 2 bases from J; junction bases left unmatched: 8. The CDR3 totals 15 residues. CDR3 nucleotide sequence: TGTGCCAGCAGCCACCCCAGACAGGGGAACTATGGCTACACCTTC. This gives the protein CASSHPRQGNYGYTF.

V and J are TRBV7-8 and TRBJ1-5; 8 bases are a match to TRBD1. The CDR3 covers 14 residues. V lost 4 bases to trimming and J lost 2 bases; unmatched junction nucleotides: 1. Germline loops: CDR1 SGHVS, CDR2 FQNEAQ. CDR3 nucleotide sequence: TGTGCCAGCAGCTCACAGGGGGGCAATCAGCCCCAGCATTTT. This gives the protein CASSSQGGNQPQHF.

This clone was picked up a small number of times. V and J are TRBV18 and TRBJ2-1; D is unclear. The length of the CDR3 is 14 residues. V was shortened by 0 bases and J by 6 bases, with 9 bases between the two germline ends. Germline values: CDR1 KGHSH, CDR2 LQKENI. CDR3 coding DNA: TGTGCCAGCTCACCACCGCTAGAAGGCAATGAGCAGTTCTTC. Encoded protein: CASSPPLEGNEQFF.

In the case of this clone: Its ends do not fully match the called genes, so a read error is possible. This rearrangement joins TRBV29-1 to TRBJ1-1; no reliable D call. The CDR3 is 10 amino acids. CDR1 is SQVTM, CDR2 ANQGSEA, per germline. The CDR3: CSVEEVTAFF. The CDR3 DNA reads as TGCAGCGTCGAAGAAGTGACAGCTTTCTTT.

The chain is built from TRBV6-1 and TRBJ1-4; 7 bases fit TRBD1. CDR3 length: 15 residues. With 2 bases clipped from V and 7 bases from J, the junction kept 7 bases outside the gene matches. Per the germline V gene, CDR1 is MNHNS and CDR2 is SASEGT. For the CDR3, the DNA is TGTGCCAGCAGTGAATTTGCAGGGGGGCTTGAAAAACTGTTTTTT. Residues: CASSEFAGGLEKLFF.

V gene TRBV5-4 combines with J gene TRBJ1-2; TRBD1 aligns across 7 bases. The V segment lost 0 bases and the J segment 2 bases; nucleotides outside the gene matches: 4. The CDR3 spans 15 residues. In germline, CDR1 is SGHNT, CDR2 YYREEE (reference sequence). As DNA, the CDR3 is TGTGCCAGCAGCTTGGGTTCAGGGGGGAACTATGGCTACACCTTC. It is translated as CASSLGSGGNYGYTF.

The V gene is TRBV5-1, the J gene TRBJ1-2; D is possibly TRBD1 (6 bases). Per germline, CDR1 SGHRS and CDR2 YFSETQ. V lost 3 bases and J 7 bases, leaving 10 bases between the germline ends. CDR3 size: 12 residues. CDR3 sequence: CASSWDITGYTF. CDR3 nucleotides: TGCGCCAGCAGCTGGGACATCACTGGCTACACCTTC.

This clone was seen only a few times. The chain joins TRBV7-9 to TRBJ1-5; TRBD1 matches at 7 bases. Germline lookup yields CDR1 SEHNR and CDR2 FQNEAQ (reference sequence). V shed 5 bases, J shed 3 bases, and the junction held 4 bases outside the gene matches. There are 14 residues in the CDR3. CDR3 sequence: CASSETGYNQPQHF. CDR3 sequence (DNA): TGTGCCAGCAGCGAGACAGGGTACAATCAGCCCCAGCATTTT.

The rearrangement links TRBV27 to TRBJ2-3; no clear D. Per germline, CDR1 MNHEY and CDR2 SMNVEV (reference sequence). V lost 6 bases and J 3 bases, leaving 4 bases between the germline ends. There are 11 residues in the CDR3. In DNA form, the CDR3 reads TGTGCCAGCAGGGAGACAGATACGCAGTATTTT. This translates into CASRETDTQYF.

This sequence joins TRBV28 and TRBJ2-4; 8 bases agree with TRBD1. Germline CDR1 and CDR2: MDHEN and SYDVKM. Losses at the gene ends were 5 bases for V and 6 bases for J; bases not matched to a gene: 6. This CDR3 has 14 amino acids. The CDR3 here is CASSKTGERNIQYF. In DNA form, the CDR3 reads TGTGCCAGCAGTAAGACAGGGGAGCGAAACATTCAGTACTTC.

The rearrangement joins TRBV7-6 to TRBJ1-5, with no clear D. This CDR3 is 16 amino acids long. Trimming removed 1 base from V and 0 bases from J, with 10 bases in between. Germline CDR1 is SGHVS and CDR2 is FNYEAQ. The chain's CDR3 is CASSLVCRHSNQPQHF. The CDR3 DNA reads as TGTGCCAGCAGCTTAGTTTGTAGACATAGCAATCAGCCCCAGCATTTT. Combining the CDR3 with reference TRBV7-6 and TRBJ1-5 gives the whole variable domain GAGVSQSPRYKVTKRGQDVALRCDPISGHVSLYWYRQALGQGPEFLTYFNYEAQQDKSGLPNDRFSAERPEGSISTLTIQRTEQRDSAMYRCASSLVCRHSNQPQHFGDGTRLSIL.

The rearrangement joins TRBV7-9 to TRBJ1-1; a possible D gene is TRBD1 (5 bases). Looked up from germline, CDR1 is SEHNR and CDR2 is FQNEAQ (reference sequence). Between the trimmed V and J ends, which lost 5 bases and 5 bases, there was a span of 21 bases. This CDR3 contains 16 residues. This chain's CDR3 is CASSPTIGRGGTEAFF. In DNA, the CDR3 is TGTGCCAGCAGCCCGACAATAGGAAGGGGTGGAACTGAAGCTTTCTTT.

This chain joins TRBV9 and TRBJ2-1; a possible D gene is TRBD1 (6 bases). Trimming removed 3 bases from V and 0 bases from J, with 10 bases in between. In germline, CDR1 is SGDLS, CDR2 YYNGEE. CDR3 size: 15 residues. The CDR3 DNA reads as TGTGCCAGCAGCGACGGACAGAGCTCCTACAATGAGCAGTTCTTC. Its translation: CASSDGQSSYNEQFF.

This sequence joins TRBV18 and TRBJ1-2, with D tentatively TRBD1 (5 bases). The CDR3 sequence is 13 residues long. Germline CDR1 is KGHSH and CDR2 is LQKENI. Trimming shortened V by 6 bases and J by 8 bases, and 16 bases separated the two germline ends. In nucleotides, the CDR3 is TGTGCCAGCTCGCACAGGTCCGACCGAGGCTACACCTTC. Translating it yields CASSHRSDRGYTF. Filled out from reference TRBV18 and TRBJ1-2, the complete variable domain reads NAGVMQNPRHLVRRRGQEARLRCSPMKGHSHVYWYRQLPEEGLKFMVYLQKENIIDESGMPKERFSAEFPKEGPSILRIQQVVRGDSAAYFCASSHRSDRGYTFGSGTRLTVV.

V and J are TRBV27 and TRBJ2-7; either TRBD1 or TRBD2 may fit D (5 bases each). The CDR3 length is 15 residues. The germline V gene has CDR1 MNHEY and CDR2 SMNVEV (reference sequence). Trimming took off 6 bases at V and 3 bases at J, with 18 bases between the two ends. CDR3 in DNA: TGTGCCAGCAGCCCAGGGTCCGGGGCCCTCTACGAGCAGTACTTC. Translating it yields CASSPGSGALYEQYF.